The next 31 T cell receptor beta chains were all read from a single sample in a study of tumor-infiltrating lymphocytes in primary liver carcinoma (dated by TCRdb to about 2017). RNA from unsorted whole blood was extracted with TRIzol reagent, and germline DNA was obtained with the DNeasy Blood & Tissue kit. Sequencing took place on an Illumina HiSeq 2500. Using a constant-region primer and ProtoScript II reverse transcriptase, TCRbeta-specific cDNA was reverse-transcribed from roughly 460 ng total RNA. TCRbeta libraries were built with three nested multiplex PCR rounds, a slightly modified ARM-PCR procedure. The first two PCR rounds used multiplex TRBV1-TRBV30 forward primers with a Cbeta reverse primer, each for approximately 11 cycles. The public reads were reprocessed in TCRdb via fastp at Q25 and MiXCR, keeping in-frame beta chains. Rows are unified per CDR3 protein, each entry keeping the most common DNA and genes. Recorded for this sample are about 320,000 distinct CDR3 sequences; about three fifths of them occurred a single time. Over 15% of the sample comes from the top ten.

The material sequenced was peripheral blood. These receptors came from a woman aged 30 to 39 with primary liver carcinoma and hepatitis B virus infection.

As to this clonotype: This CDR3 fails to terminate in the conserved phenylalanine or tryptophan, so it likely reflects a read error. The V call is TRBV29-1, the J call TRBJ2-5; D is undetermined. The CDR3 spans 11 residues. Germline CDR1 reads SQVTM; CDR2 reads ANQGSEA. Written as DNA, the CDR3 is TGCAGCGTCGGTTTTCAAGAGGCCCAGTACATC. As protein: CSVGFQEAQYI.

As concerns this clonotype: This CDR3 fails to terminate in the conserved phenylalanine or tryptophan, so it likely reflects a read error. The V gene is TRBV7-9, the J gene TRBJ2-4, with 12 bases that match TRBD2. The length of the CDR3 is 15 residues. CDR1 and CDR2 from the germline V gene are SEHNR and FQNEAQ (reference sequence). Unmatched junction bases numbered 5, after V lost 4 bases and J lost 7 bases. CDR3 sequence reads: CASSSLAGGGNIQYI. For the CDR3, the DNA is TGTGCCAGCAGCTCACTAGCGGGAGGCGGCAACATTCAGTACATC.

This clonotype was observed many times. The V gene is TRBV12-3 or TRBV12-4, the J gene TRBJ2-2, with TRBD1 matching over 9 bases. The CDR3 has 15 amino acids. Unmatched junction bases numbered 8, after V lost 6 bases and J lost 6 bases. The CDR3 region is CASSSDRTGAGELFF. CDR3 bases: TGTGCCAGCAGCTCGGACAGGACAGGGGCCGGGGAGCTGTTTTTT.

This clonotype was seen a handful of times. The chain links TRBV5-4 to TRBJ2-3; tentative D call: TRBD2 (6 bases). V was cut by 4 bases and J by 3 bases, with 15 bases left in between. There are 15 residues in the CDR3. The V gene's germline CDR1 is SGHNT and CDR2 YYREEE (reference sequence). The CDR3 is CASSTGTYQTDTQYF. The CDR3 DNA reads TGTGCCAGCAGCACCGGGACTTACCAAACAGATACGCAGTATTTT.

Only a few counts were recorded for this clonotype. The rearrangement links TRBV4-2 to TRBJ2-7, with 7 nucleotides matching TRBD2. The CDR3 runs to 16 residues. CDR1 and CDR2 from the germline V gene are LGHNA and YNFKEQ. The V segment lost 1 base and the J segment 3 bases; nucleotides outside the gene matches: 9. The CDR3 region has the DNA TGTGCCAGCAGCCAAGTCTGGCGGGAGTTGGGCTACGAGCAGTACTTC. The encoded protein is CASSQVWRELGYEQYF.

Of note for this clonotype: This clone may be a read error of a much larger clone one base away. The genes are TRBV5-6 and TRBJ1-6; D not certain. The CDR3 has 16 residues. V lost 0 bases and J lost 7, with 14 bases in between. Germline-derived CDR1 and CDR2 are SGHDT and YYEEEE. CDR3 amino acids: CASSLGIRGANSPLHF. CDR3 nucleotides: TGTGCCAGCAGCTTGGGGATCCGCGGAGCGAATTCACCCCTCCACTTT. Filled out from reference TRBV5-6 and TRBJ1-6, the complete variable domain reads DAGVTQSPTHLIKTRGQQVTLRCSPKSGHDTVSWYQQALGQGPQFIFQYYEEEERQRGNFPDRFSGHQFPNYSSELNVNALLLGDSALYLCASSLGIRGANSPLHFGNGTRLTVT.

Note on this clonotype: The germline gene is not matched at one end of the junction; a read error may be the cause. The rearrangement joins TRBV11-2 to TRBJ2-2; the D is unclear. The CDR3 runs 15 residues. CDR1 is SGHAT and CDR2 is FQNNGV in the germline V gene. The CDR3 DNA reads TGTGCCAGCGGCTTAGGCATCGGGTACACCAGGGAGCTGTTTTTT. Encoded protein: CASGLGIGYTRELFF.

This clonotype was detected a few times. The rearrangement joins TRBV12-3 or TRBV12-4 to TRBJ2-2; tentative D call: TRBD1 (6 bases). The CDR3 has 13 residues. The ends were cut back, 5 bases at V and 7 bases at J, with 11 bases in the middle. The CDR3: CASSPGEVGELFF. The CDR3 DNA reads TGTGCCAGCAGTCCAGGGGAAGTCGGGGAGCTGTTTTTT.

On this clonotype itself: A read error may explain this, as a much larger clone is one base away. The chain couples TRBV12-5 to TRBJ2-5, with 12 bases matching TRBD2. The germline CDR1 and CDR2 sequences are LGHNT and FRNRAP. This CDR3 has 16 amino acids. CDR3: CVSGLVRTSGAETQYF. Here the CDR3 DNA reads TGTGTTAGTGGTTTGGTACGGACTAGCGGGGCAGAGACCCAGTACTTC. The entire variable domain, with the rest obtained from reference TRBV12-5 and TRBJ2-5, is as follows: DARVTQTPRHKVTEMGQEVTMRCQPILGHNTVFWYRQTMMQGLELLAYFRNRAPLDDSGMPKDRFSAEMPDATLATLKIQPSEPRDSAVYFCVSGLVRTSGAETQYFGPGTRLLVL.

A word on this clonotype: A much larger clone is a single base away; this may be a read error. V and J are TRBV13 and TRBJ1-2; TRBD1 matches 7 bases. With V trimmed by 7 bases and J by 5 bases, 10 bases remained unmatched. There are 14 residues in the CDR3. Germline V gene data show CDR1 as PRHDT and CDR2 as FYEKMQ (reference sequence). For the CDR3, the DNA is TGTGCCAGCAACTCGACGACAGGGAGGTATGGCTACACCTTC. It specifies CASNSTTGRYGYTF.

Concerning this clonotype itself: The CDR3 does not end in the conserved phenylalanine or tryptophan, so this is likely a read error. This sequence joins TRBV11-3 and TRBJ1-2; maybe TRBD1 (5 bases). This CDR3 has 13 amino acids. The germline V gene has CDR1 SGHNT and CDR2 YENEEA. CDR3 sequence reads: CAGSSGRNYGYTS. The CDR3 nucleotides read TGTGCCGGCAGCTCGGGACGGAACTATGGCTACACCTCC.

Concerning this clonotype: Since a much larger clone is just one base distant, this may be a read error. CDR3 sequence (DNA): TGCGCCAGCAGCCAAGATAACGGATACCAAGAGACCCAGTACTTC. This translates into CASSQDNGYQETQYF. V gene TRBV4-3 combines with J gene TRBJ2-5; D is ambiguous. The length of the CDR3 is 15 residues. V was cut by 0 bases and J by 0 bases, with 8 bases left in between. Germline V gene lookup returns CDR1 LGHNA and CDR2 YSLEER.

Concerning this clonotype itself: One end of the junction varies from germline; a read error may be responsible. The chain employs TRBV4-2 and TRBJ1-1; D is ambiguous. Germline assignment: CDR1 LGHNA and CDR2 YNFKEQ. The CDR3 has 17 residues. The CDR3 DNA follows: TGTGCCATCAGCCAAGAAGGAACATATACCTTGAACACTGAAGCTTTCTTT. This encodes CAISQEGTYTLNTEAFF.

This clonotype has only one observation. One junction end disagrees with the germline gene, perhaps due to a read error. The gene calls are TRBV7-9 and TRBJ2-7; 8 bases map to TRBD2. CDR3 length: 16 residues. CDR1 is SEHNR, CDR2 FQNEAQ, per germline (reference sequence). The CDR3 loop is CASSSAPGLGKYEQYF. Written as DNA, the CDR3 is TGTGCCAGCAGCTCGGCGCCGGGACTAGGTAAATACGAACAGTACTTC.

In the case of this clonotype: At one end, the junction sequence differs from germline, possibly due to a read error. This rearrangement joins TRBV30 to TRBJ2-5, with a tentative D call TRBD2 (6 bases). There are 13 residues in the CDR3. Germline V gene data show CDR1 as GTSNPN and CDR2 as SVGIG (reference sequence). The CDR3: CAWSVQRVETQCF. The CDR3 DNA follows: TGTGCCTGGAGTGTACAGCGGGTAGAGACCCAGTGCTTC.

This clonotype turned up a few times. The chain uses TRBV29-1 and TRBJ1-3, with 7 bases that match TRBD1. CDR1 and CDR2 from the germline V gene are SQVTM and ANQGSEA. The V segment lost 6 bases and the J segment 2 bases; nucleotides outside the gene matches: 7. CDR3 length equals 14 residues. CDR3 nucleotide sequence: TGCAGCGTAGATAAGACAGGGACTGGAAACACCATATATTTT. As protein: CSVDKTGTGNTIYF.

Comment on this clonotype: Mismatch with germline at one junction end may stem from a read error. The J gene is TRBJ2-4, the V gene TRBV28, with D maybe TRBD1 (5 bases). The CDR3 has 14 amino acids. The germline V gene encodes CDR1 MDHEN and CDR2 SYDVKM. CDR3 DNA sequence: TGTGTCAGCAGGAGAGACAGCTCCAAAAACATTCAGTACTTC. This sequence encodes CVSRRDSSKNIQYF.

This clonotype was detected only once. Mismatch with germline at one junction end may stem from a read error. This sequence joins TRBV5-4 and TRBJ1-1; no clear D. Germline V gene lookup returns CDR1 SGHNT and CDR2 YYREEE (reference sequence). The CDR3 is made up of 14 amino acids. The CDR3 coding sequence is TGTGCCAGCAGCTGGTATGGGTCCGGCACTGAAGTTTTCTTT. It encodes CASSWYGSGTEVFF.

V gene TRBV6-6 combines with J gene TRBJ2-3, with TRBD2 matching 11 bases. Losses at the gene ends were 6 bases for V and 4 bases for J; bases not matched to a gene: 12. This CDR3 comprises 17 residues. Germline assignment: CDR1 MNHNY and CDR2 SVGAGI (reference sequence). Here the CDR3 reads CASRGTSGTRGADTQYF. CDR3 nucleotides: TGTGCCAGCAGGGGGACTAGCGGTACAAGAGGGGCAGATACGCAGTATTTT.

V gene TRBV5-4 combines with J gene TRBJ2-3, with TRBD1 identical over 10 bases. The trim removed 4 bases at V and 9 bases at J, leaving 11 bases unmatched. The CDR3 runs 15 residues. In germline, CDR1 is SGHNT, CDR2 YYREEE (reference sequence). The CDR3 nucleotides are TGTGCCAGCAGCCCAGTGACAGGGGGCAGGGAAACGCAGTATTTT. The encoded protein is CASSPVTGGRETQYF.

Notes on this clonotype: Since no conserved phenylalanine or tryptophan closes the CDR3, a read error is the likely cause. This chain connects TRBV6-5 to TRBJ1-6; no firm D call. The CDR3 is 15 residues long. In germline, CDR1 is MNHEY, CDR2 SVGAGI. Here the CDR3 reads CASTSARGNNSLLHY. Written as DNA, the CDR3 is TGTGCCAGCACCTCCGCGAGAGGCAATAATTCACTCCTCCACTAT.

V and J are TRBV6-6 and TRBJ2-3; possibly TRBD2 for D (6 bases). Germline assignment: CDR1 MNHNY and CDR2 SVGAGI (reference sequence). The CDR3 runs 14 residues. V shed 5 bases and J shed 5 bases, with 14 bases lying between them. CDR3 DNA sequence: TGTGCCAGCAGTCCGCCGAGGACTAAAGATACGCAGTATTTT. This translates into CASSPPRTKDTQYF.

The J gene is TRBJ2-5, the V gene TRBV28; 8 bases fit TRBD2. Germline V lookup: CDR1 MDHEN, CDR2 SYDVKM. The ends lost 4 bases at V and 0 bases at J; junction bases unmatched: 4. This CDR3 comprises 15 residues. The CDR3: CASSYNSGNQETQYF. The CDR3 DNA follows: TGTGCCAGCAGTTACAATAGCGGGAACCAAGAGACCCAGTACTTC.

As for this clonotype: One base away lies a much larger clone, so this may be a sequencing read error. This sequence joins TRBV4-2 and TRBJ2-2; D gene uncertain. Per the germline V gene, CDR1 is LGHNA and CDR2 is YNFKEQ. CDR3 length equals 15 residues. CDR3 bases: TGTGTCAGCAGCCAAGACCTAATACGCACCGGGGAGCTGTTTTTT. Protein product: CVSSQDLIRTGELFF.

In regard to this clonotype: An end of the junction does not agree with germline; a read error may underlie this. This rearrangement joins TRBV10-3 to TRBJ1-5; no clear D. The CDR3 extends over 13 amino acids. Germline V gene sequence: CDR1 ENHRY, CDR2 SYGVKD. This chain's CDR3 is CAISEYSNHPQHF. CDR3 DNA sequence: TGTGCCATCAGTGAGTATAGCAATCATCCCCAGCATTTT.

Points on this clonotype: This sequence may be a read error, since a much larger clone differs from it by one base. This rearrangement joins TRBV29-1 to TRBJ2-7; D gene ambiguous. Germline V gene sequence: CDR1 SQVTM, CDR2 ANQGSEA. The length of the CDR3 is 12 residues. The CDR3 region has the DNA TGCAGCGTCCGGCTGGGTGCCTACGAGCTGTACTTC. It translates to CSVRLGAYELYF.

The chain joins TRBV11-3 to TRBJ2-1; D remains ambiguous. This CDR3 contains 16 residues. The V gene's germline CDR1 is SGHNT and CDR2 YENEEA. CDR3 in DNA: TGTGCAGCAGCTTCGCCCAAAAAAGGGTTCTACAATGAGCAGTTCTTC. This encodes CAAASPKKGFYNEQFF.

As for this clonotype: A much larger clone differs by one base, so this may be a read error. J is TRBJ2-3 and V is TRBV6-1; possibly TRBD1 for D (6 bases). CDR1 and CDR2 (germline): MNHNS, SASEGT. There are 14 residues in the CDR3. V was pared by 5 bases and J by 5 bases, with 14 bases between. The CDR3 here is CASSSGPRGDTQYF. Here the CDR3 DNA reads TGTGCCAGCAGTAGCGGACCCAGGGGAGATACGCAGTATTTT.

Details on this clonotype: At one end, the junction sequence differs from germline, possibly due to a read error. The chain recombines TRBV4-2 with TRBJ1-2; D possibly corresponds to TRBD1 (5 bases). Germline V gives CDR1 LGHNA, CDR2 YNFKEQ. The CDR3 spans 15 residues. The chain's CDR3 is CARSQDAGRGRGYTF. The CDR3 nucleotides are TGTGCCAGGAGCCAAGATGCGGGGCGCGGGCGTGGTTACACCTTC.

The chain's CDR3 is CASTETPGQGTYEQYF. The CDR3 DNA follows: TGTGCCAGCACTGAGACACCGGGACAGGGGACCTACGAGCAGTACTTC. The J gene is TRBJ2-7, the V gene TRBV6-1; 10 bases align to TRBD1. Trimming took 7 bases from V and 2 from J; bases not matched to a gene: 11. CDR1 and CDR2 from the germline V gene are MNHNS and SASEGT. The CDR3 has 16 amino acids.

In this sample, this clonotype turned up a few times. Since a much larger clone is just one base distant, this may be a read error. The gene calls are TRBV6-5 and TRBJ2-2; weak D call: TRBD1 (6 bases). In germline, CDR1 is MNHEY, CDR2 SVGAGI. This CDR3 spans 14 amino acids. In DNA form, the CDR3 reads TGTGTCAGCGGTCGACAGGAGTACACCGGGGAGCTGTTTTTT. It yields the protein CVSGRQEYTGELFF.